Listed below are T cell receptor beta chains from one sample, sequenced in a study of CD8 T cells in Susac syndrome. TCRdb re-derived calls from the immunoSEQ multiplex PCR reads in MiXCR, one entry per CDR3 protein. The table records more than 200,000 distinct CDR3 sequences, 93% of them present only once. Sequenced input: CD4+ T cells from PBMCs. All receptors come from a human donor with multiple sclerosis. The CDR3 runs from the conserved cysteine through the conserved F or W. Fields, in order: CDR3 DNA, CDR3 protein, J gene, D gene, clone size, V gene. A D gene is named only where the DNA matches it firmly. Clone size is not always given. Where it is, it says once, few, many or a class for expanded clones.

cdr3_nt: TGTGCCTACAGCCAGGGGCAGAATGAGCAGTTCTTC
cdr3_aa: CAYSQGQNEQFF
j_call: TRBJ2-1
d_call: -
clone_size: -
v_call: TRBV30

cdr3_nt: TGTGCCAGCAGCCAAGCCGGCGGGGGGGCCTTTGAGACCCAGTACTTC
cdr3_aa: CASSQAGGGAFETQYF
j_call: TRBJ2-5
d_call: TRBD2
clone_size: once
v_call: TRBV4-2

cdr3_nt: TGCGCCAGCAGCCACTCTCCCTGGGGAGATGAGCAGTTCTTC
cdr3_aa: CASSHSPWGDEQFF
j_call: TRBJ2-1
d_call: -
clone_size: -
v_call: TRBV4-1

cdr3_nt: TGCGCCAGCAGCCTCTCACTAGCGGGAGAACAGTTCTTC
cdr3_aa: CASSLSLAGEQFF
j_call: TRBJ2-1
d_call: TRBD2
clone_size: -
v_call: TRBV5-1

cdr3_nt: TGTGCCAGCAGCTCGACAGGGGTCCTGGATTCACCCCTCCACTTT
cdr3_aa: CASSSTGVLDSPLHF
j_call: TRBJ1-6
d_call: TRBD1
clone_size: -
v_call: TRBV5-6

cdr3_nt: TGCGCCAGCAGCCAAGAAAAGCGGGGGGCCCGAGGGTCCCAAAACATTCAGTACTTC
cdr3_aa: CASSQEKRGARGSQNIQYF
j_call: TRBJ2-4
d_call: TRBD2
clone_size: -
v_call: TRBV4-1

cdr3_nt: TGTGCCATCAGCTCCGGGACAGGGGCCCACGAGCAGTACTTC
cdr3_aa: CAISSGTGAHEQYF
j_call: TRBJ2-7
d_call: TRBD1
clone_size: -
v_call: TRBV10-3

cdr3_nt: TGTGCCAGCAGATCCCCGGGACCTTTGGCCCAGTACTTC
cdr3_aa: CASRSPGPLAQYF
j_call: TRBJ2-5
d_call: -
clone_size: -
v_call: TRBV28

cdr3_nt: TGTGCCAGCAGCTTAGACATAGGTGGGGCGATCACAGATACGCAGTATTTT
cdr3_aa: CASSLDIGGAITDTQYF
j_call: TRBJ2-3
d_call: -
clone_size: -
v_call: TRBV7-2

cdr3_nt: TGTGCCAGCAGTTCCCACAGGGGGTATTACAATGAGCAGTTCTTC
cdr3_aa: CASSSHRGYYNEQFF
j_call: TRBJ2-1
d_call: TRBD1
clone_size: -
v_call: TRBV28

cdr3_nt: TGTGCCAGCACCATGGGGGGTGACACTGAAGCTTTCTTT
cdr3_aa: CASTMGGDTEAFF
j_call: TRBJ1-1
d_call: -
clone_size: -
v_call: TRBV28

cdr3_nt: TGTGCCAGCAGCACCGCCGGGGCCGGTGATTATGAAAAACTGTTTTTT
cdr3_aa: CASSTAGAGDYEKLFF
j_call: TRBJ1-4
d_call: -
clone_size: -
v_call: TRBV5-6

cdr3_nt: TGTGCCAGCAGCGTAGATTTATGGGACAAGACTAACTATGGCTACACCTTC
cdr3_aa: CASSVDLWDKTNYGYTF
j_call: TRBJ1-2
d_call: -
clone_size: -
v_call: TRBV9

cdr3_nt: TGTGCCATCAGTGAACTCAGCAACACCGGGGAGCTGTTTTTT
cdr3_aa: CAISELSNTGELFF
j_call: TRBJ2-2
d_call: -
clone_size: -
v_call: TRBV10-3

cdr3_nt: TGTGCAGCGCGGGGGGCCGGGGAGACCCAGTACTTC
cdr3_aa: CAARGAGETQYF
j_call: TRBJ2-5
d_call: TRBD2
clone_size: -
v_call: TRBV19

cdr3_nt: TGTGCCAGCAGCCCCGGACTTGGGAGCACAGATACGCAGTATTTT
cdr3_aa: CASSPGLGSTDTQYF
j_call: TRBJ2-3
d_call: -
clone_size: -
v_call: TRBV3-1

cdr3_nt: TGCAGTGCAGACTGGGACAGGGAAAACATTCAGTACTTC
cdr3_aa: CSADWDRENIQYF
j_call: TRBJ2-4
d_call: TRBD1
clone_size: -
v_call: TRBV20-1

cdr3_nt: TGTGCCAGCAGTGCCACAGGGAGGAGCACTGAAGCTTTCTTT
cdr3_aa: CASSATGRSTEAFF
j_call: TRBJ1-1
d_call: -
clone_size: -
v_call: TRBV6-4

cdr3_nt: TGTGCCAGCAGCTTGACAGTCCGAGAGACCCAGTACTTC
cdr3_aa: CASSLTVRETQYF
j_call: TRBJ2-5
d_call: -
clone_size: -
v_call: TRBV6-6

cdr3_nt: TGTGCCTGGAGTGAGGGGGGGCGCGGCACAGATACGCAGTATTTT
cdr3_aa: CAWSEGGRGTDTQYF
j_call: TRBJ2-3
d_call: -
clone_size: once
v_call: TRBV30

cdr3_nt: TGTGCCAGCAGCTCGACAGGGAGGGAAGAGACCCAGTACTTC
cdr3_aa: CASSSTGREETQYF
j_call: TRBJ2-5
d_call: -
clone_size: -
v_call: TRBV9

cdr3_nt: TGCGCCAGCAGCCAACCTTACAGGGGGAGAACTAATGAAAAACTGTTTTTT
cdr3_aa: CASSQPYRGRTNEKLFF
j_call: TRBJ1-4
d_call: TRBD1
clone_size: once
v_call: TRBV4-1

cdr3_nt: TGTGCCAGTAGTCCGGCACAGGGGAGGAGCAATCAGCCCCAGCATTTT
cdr3_aa: CASSPAQGRSNQPQHF
j_call: TRBJ1-5
d_call: TRBD1
clone_size: -
v_call: TRBV19

cdr3_nt: TGTGCCTGGAGTGTACTATCGGGCGGGGAGCTGTTTTTT
cdr3_aa: CAWSVLSGGELFF
j_call: TRBJ2-2
d_call: -
clone_size: few
v_call: TRBV30

cdr3_nt: TGTGCCAGCAGTGCCGCGCAGGGAGTGGGGACCCAGTACTTC
cdr3_aa: CASSAAQGVGTQYF
j_call: TRBJ2-5
d_call: -
clone_size: -
v_call: TRBV12-3/TRBV12-4

cdr3_nt: TGTGCCAGCAGTTTACCCTCAGGGAATGGCTACACCTTC
cdr3_aa: CASSLPSGNGYTF
j_call: TRBJ1-2
d_call: -
clone_size: -
v_call: TRBV27

cdr3_nt: TGTGCCAGCTCACCTGCGCCGGAGAGACAAGAGACCCAGTACTTC
cdr3_aa: CASSPAPERQETQYF
j_call: TRBJ2-5
d_call: -
clone_size: -
v_call: TRBV18

cdr3_nt: TGTGCCAGCAGCCGCACGTTCGTGACAGGGGGCATAGAAGGCTACACCTTC
cdr3_aa: CASSRTFVTGGIEGYTF
j_call: TRBJ1-2
d_call: TRBD1
clone_size: -
v_call: TRBV5-5

cdr3_nt: TGTGCCAGCAGCCAAGAGGGACAGGGGGCCACAGATACGCAGTATTTT
cdr3_aa: CASSQEGQGATDTQYF
j_call: TRBJ2-3
d_call: TRBD1
clone_size: -
v_call: TRBV4-2

cdr3_nt: TGTGCCAGCACTCTGACATTCGCGGGACAGCCCCAGCATTTT
cdr3_aa: CASTLTFAGQPQHF
j_call: TRBJ1-5
d_call: -
clone_size: -
v_call: TRBV6-2/TRBV6-3

cdr3_nt: TGTGCCAGCAGTGAATCCCCAACAGCCTGGAATGAGCAGTTCTTC
cdr3_aa: CASSESPTAWNEQFF
j_call: TRBJ2-1
d_call: -
clone_size: -
v_call: TRBV25-1

cdr3_nt: TGTGCCACCAGTGGAACTTTCGGGGAGCTGTTTTTT
cdr3_aa: CATSGTFGELFF
j_call: TRBJ2-2
d_call: -
clone_size: -
v_call: TRBV24-1

cdr3_nt: TGTGCCAGCAGTTTCTCCGAGGGGGCGCCGAATGGCTACACCTTC
cdr3_aa: CASSFSEGAPNGYTF
j_call: TRBJ1-2
d_call: TRBD1
clone_size: -
v_call: TRBV6-5

cdr3_nt: TGTGCCAGCAGCCAAGATCTCACAGATACGCAGTATTTT
cdr3_aa: CASSQDLTDTQYF
j_call: TRBJ2-3
d_call: -
clone_size: -
v_call: TRBV14

cdr3_nt: TGTGCCAGCAGCCCGAGACTAGCGGGGGATAACACCGGGGAGCTGTTTTTT
cdr3_aa: CASSPRLAGDNTGELFF
j_call: TRBJ2-2
d_call: TRBD2
clone_size: -
v_call: TRBV13

cdr3_nt: TGTGCCTGGAGTGTGAGCTATGGCTACACCTTC
cdr3_aa: CAWSVSYGYTF
j_call: TRBJ1-2
d_call: -
clone_size: -
v_call: TRBV30

cdr3_nt: TGCAGTGCTAGAGATCGCGGGGTTCGTAATTCACCCCTCCACTTT
cdr3_aa: CSARDRGVRNSPLHF
j_call: TRBJ1-6
d_call: -
clone_size: -
v_call: TRBV20-1

cdr3_nt: TGCAGTGCTCAAGTGGACGGAGCGAACACTGAAGCTTTCTTT
cdr3_aa: CSAQVDGANTEAFF
j_call: TRBJ1-1
d_call: -
clone_size: -
v_call: TRBV20-1

cdr3_nt: TGTGCCAGCAGCCGCCGTAGCTCCTACAATGAGCAGTTCTTC
cdr3_aa: CASSRRSSYNEQFF
j_call: TRBJ2-1
d_call: -
clone_size: few
v_call: TRBV7-3

cdr3_nt: TGTGCCAGCAGACGCTATAGCGGGGGGGACAATGAGCAGTTCTTC
cdr3_aa: CASRRYSGGDNEQFF
j_call: TRBJ2-1
d_call: TRBD2
clone_size: -
v_call: TRBV6-5

cdr3_nt: TGTGCCAGCAGTCGGGCGGGGAGCGGGGTCCCCTACGAGCAGTACTTC
cdr3_aa: CASSRAGSGVPYEQYF
j_call: TRBJ2-7
d_call: TRBD2
clone_size: -
v_call: TRBV6-1

cdr3_nt: TGCAGCGTTGAAGTTTCTGGGGCCAACGTCCTGACTTTC
cdr3_aa: CSVEVSGANVLTF
j_call: TRBJ2-6
d_call: -
clone_size: -
v_call: TRBV29-1

cdr3_nt: TGTGCCAGCAGTGGAAGCGGCCCGCTCTATGGCTACACCTTC
cdr3_aa: CASSGSGPLYGYTF
j_call: TRBJ1-2
d_call: -
clone_size: -
v_call: TRBV6-1

cdr3_nt: TGTGCCAGCAGGCCTGACACCTACAGGGGATCGGTGACTGAAGCTTTCTTT
cdr3_aa: CASRPDTYRGSVTEAFF
j_call: TRBJ1-1
d_call: TRBD1
clone_size: -
v_call: TRBV27

cdr3_nt: TGTGCCAGCAGTTACGGGACGGGACCTTTGTGGGAGCAGTACTTC
cdr3_aa: CASSYGTGPLWEQYF
j_call: TRBJ2-7
d_call: -
clone_size: -
v_call: TRBV6-2/TRBV6-3

cdr3_nt: TGTGCCAGCAGCGTGAGGGGGGAGACCCAGTACTTC
cdr3_aa: CASSVRGETQYF
j_call: TRBJ2-5
d_call: -
clone_size: once
v_call: TRBV5-6

cdr3_nt: TGCGCCAGCAGCCAAGATCCCCAGGACAGTTACAATGAGCAGTTCTTC
cdr3_aa: CASSQDPQDSYNEQFF
j_call: TRBJ2-1
d_call: -
clone_size: -
v_call: TRBV4-1

cdr3_nt: TGCAGCGTTGGGGCCCTAGCGGGGGATCGGGAGACCCAGTACTTC
cdr3_aa: CSVGALAGDRETQYF
j_call: TRBJ2-5
d_call: TRBD2
clone_size: -
v_call: TRBV29-1

cdr3_nt: TGTGCCAGCAGTTTTTCGGGCAGGTGGCGGAATGAGCAGTTCTTC
cdr3_aa: CASSFSGRWRNEQFF
j_call: TRBJ2-1
d_call: -
clone_size: -
v_call: TRBV12-3/TRBV12-4

cdr3_nt: TGTGCCAGCTCACCGGGACGGGCAACTAATGAAAAACTGTTTTTT
cdr3_aa: CASSPGRATNEKLFF
j_call: TRBJ1-4
d_call: -
clone_size: -
v_call: TRBV18

cdr3_nt: TGCAGTGCTCAGAAGACCCTCGGCACAGATACGCAGTATTTT
cdr3_aa: CSAQKTLGTDTQYF
j_call: TRBJ2-3
d_call: -
clone_size: -
v_call: TRBV20-1

cdr3_nt: TGTGCCAGCAGACGGACTAGCGGCCAAGAGACCCAGTACTTC
cdr3_aa: CASRRTSGQETQYF
j_call: TRBJ2-5
d_call: TRBD2
clone_size: -
v_call: TRBV7-2

cdr3_nt: TGTGCCAGCAGCCAAGATACCGGGGACAGGAGGAAGAAGACCCAGTACTTC
cdr3_aa: CASSQDTGDRRKKTQYF
j_call: TRBJ2-5
d_call: TRBD1
clone_size: -
v_call: TRBV4-2

cdr3_nt: TGTGCCAGCAGTCCGGGGACAGGGGGCGCGAGGGGCAATCAGCCCCAGCATTTT
cdr3_aa: CASSPGTGGARGNQPQHF
j_call: TRBJ1-5
d_call: TRBD1
clone_size: -
v_call: TRBV27

cdr3_nt: TGTGCCACCAGTATTACCCGGGACAGAAACAATGAGCAGTTCTTC
cdr3_aa: CATSITRDRNNEQFF
j_call: TRBJ2-1
d_call: TRBD1
clone_size: -
v_call: TRBV24-1

cdr3_nt: TGTGCCAGCAGCCCCGGGACTAGAGGCTACAATGAGCAGTTCTTC
cdr3_aa: CASSPGTRGYNEQFF
j_call: TRBJ2-1
d_call: TRBD2
clone_size: -
v_call: TRBV7-2

cdr3_nt: TGTGCCAGCAGCTTCTCAATCGGACAGAGGATCATGAACACTGAAGCTTTCTTT
cdr3_aa: CASSFSIGQRIMNTEAFF
j_call: TRBJ1-1
d_call: -
clone_size: -
v_call: TRBV7-9

cdr3_nt: TGCAGCGTTGCATCAGGGGCAGCAGATACGCAGTATTTT
cdr3_aa: CSVASGAADTQYF
j_call: TRBJ2-3
d_call: -
clone_size: -
v_call: TRBV29-1

cdr3_nt: TGTGCCACCAGCAGAGAGGGGGCGCTTGGAAACACCATATATTTT
cdr3_aa: CATSREGALGNTIYF
j_call: TRBJ1-3
d_call: -
clone_size: -
v_call: TRBV15

cdr3_nt: TGCGCCAGCAGCCCCTGGGCATCAAGGCAAGCCGATAGCTCCTACAATGAGCAGTTCTTC
cdr3_aa: CASSPWASRQADSSYNEQFF
j_call: TRBJ2-1
d_call: -
clone_size: -
v_call: TRBV5-1